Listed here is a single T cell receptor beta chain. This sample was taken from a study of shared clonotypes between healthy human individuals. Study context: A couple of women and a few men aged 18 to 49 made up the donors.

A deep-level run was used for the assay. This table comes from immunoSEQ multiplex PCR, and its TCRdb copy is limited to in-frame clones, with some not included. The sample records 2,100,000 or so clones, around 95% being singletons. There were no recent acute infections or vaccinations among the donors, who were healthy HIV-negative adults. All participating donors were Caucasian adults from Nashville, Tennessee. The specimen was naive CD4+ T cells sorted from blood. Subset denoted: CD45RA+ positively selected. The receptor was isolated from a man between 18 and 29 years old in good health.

The CDR3: CASSLSLDRDTGELFF. In DNA, the CDR3 is TGTGCCAGCAGCTTAAGCCTAGACAGGGACACCGGGGAGCTGTTTTTT. This chain uses TRBV7-6 with TRBJ2-2, with TRBD1 matching over 7 bases. The CDR3 sequence is 16 residues long. The germline V gene has CDR1 SGHVS and CDR2 FNYEAQ. Trimming took 2 bases from V and 3 from J; bases not matched to a gene: 6.